The TCR beta chain under discussion was sequenced for a study of Ad26.COV2.S vaccination and SARS-CoV-2 variants. Study outcomes and limitations: Reported findings describe substantial breadth in spike-specific CD8+ and CD4+ T cell responses following vaccination.

On this clone: Its antigen is not known.

The table came from immunoSEQ multiplex PCR; TCRdb's copy has only in-frame clones and leaves some out. The sample lists 350,000 to 450,000 clones; 90% to 95% were seen once. V shed 3 bases and J shed 5 bases, with 13 bases lying between them. This CDR3 has 14 residues. Germline CDR1 and CDR2: MNHNS and SASEGT. The J gene is TRBJ1-2, the V gene TRBV6-1; D call uncertain. This receptor was taken from a human donor who had recovered from COVID-19. Sequenced material: peripheral blood, taken after recovery from COVID-19. The CDR3 loop reads CASSEGVSDYGYTF. CDR3 nucleotide sequence: TGTGCCAGCAGTGAGGGTGTGTCAGATTATGGCTACACCTTC.